This T cell receptor (beta chain) was documented in a study of shared clonotypes between healthy human individuals. The wider study: CD4 naive and memory got three plates each, CD8 naive two, CD8 memory one.

This CDR3 contains 16 residues. V lost 4 bases to trimming and J lost 2 bases; unmatched junction nucleotides: 8. The germline V gene encodes CDR1 MGHRA and CDR2 YSYEKL. Study-level results: Against clonotypes common to all four donors, non-shared ones had lower generation probabilities.

In regard to this clone: What it recognizes is unknown.

CD4+ cells underwent separation, giving CD45RA+ naive and CD45RA-negative memory subsets. Source study methods: With immunoSEQ giving junction-only sequences and no quality scores, filtering differed. The protocol was immunoSEQ multiplex PCR, while the TCRdb copy is restricted to in-frame clones and leaves out a portion. D and trimming were read from the DNA, whereas the V and J calls and clone size are those reported in that table. Of about 2.3 million clones listed, approximately 93% are singletons. The gene calls are TRBV4-1 and TRBJ2-3; 8 positions agree with TRBD2. Sequenced input: naive CD4+ T cells from PBMCs. Subset indicated: CD45RA+ positively selected. This receptor was identified in a man between 18 and 35 years old in good health. Some clones in this sample may be carry-over from other donors' samples. CDR3 residues: CASSRGKTSDTDTQYF. The DNA of the CDR3 is TGCGCCAGCAGCCGAGGAAAGACTAGCGACACAGATACGCAGTATTTT.